This TCR beta chain stems from a study of blood T cell repertoires in COVID-19. On the study more broadly: Italy, Spain and the United States were the sources of the convalescent and acute COVID-19 samples.

Germline trimming cut 5 bases from V and 5 bases from J; bases unmatched to any gene: 4. Germline-derived CDR1 and CDR2 are ENHRY and SYGVKD. This CDR3 contains 13 residues. The method was immunoSEQ multiplex PCR; TCRdb's version includes in-frame clones alone and lacks a portion of them. The table shows over 65,000 clones, with approximately 80% occurring only once. Sequenced material: peripheral blood. The chain couples TRBV10-3 to TRBJ2-7; 9 positions agree with TRBD1. This clonotype was obtained from a man older than 75 with acute or convalescent COVID-19. The CDR3 is CAISTDRGDEQYF. The DNA for the CDR3 is TGTGCCATCAGTACCGACAGGGGGGACGAGCAGTACTTC.